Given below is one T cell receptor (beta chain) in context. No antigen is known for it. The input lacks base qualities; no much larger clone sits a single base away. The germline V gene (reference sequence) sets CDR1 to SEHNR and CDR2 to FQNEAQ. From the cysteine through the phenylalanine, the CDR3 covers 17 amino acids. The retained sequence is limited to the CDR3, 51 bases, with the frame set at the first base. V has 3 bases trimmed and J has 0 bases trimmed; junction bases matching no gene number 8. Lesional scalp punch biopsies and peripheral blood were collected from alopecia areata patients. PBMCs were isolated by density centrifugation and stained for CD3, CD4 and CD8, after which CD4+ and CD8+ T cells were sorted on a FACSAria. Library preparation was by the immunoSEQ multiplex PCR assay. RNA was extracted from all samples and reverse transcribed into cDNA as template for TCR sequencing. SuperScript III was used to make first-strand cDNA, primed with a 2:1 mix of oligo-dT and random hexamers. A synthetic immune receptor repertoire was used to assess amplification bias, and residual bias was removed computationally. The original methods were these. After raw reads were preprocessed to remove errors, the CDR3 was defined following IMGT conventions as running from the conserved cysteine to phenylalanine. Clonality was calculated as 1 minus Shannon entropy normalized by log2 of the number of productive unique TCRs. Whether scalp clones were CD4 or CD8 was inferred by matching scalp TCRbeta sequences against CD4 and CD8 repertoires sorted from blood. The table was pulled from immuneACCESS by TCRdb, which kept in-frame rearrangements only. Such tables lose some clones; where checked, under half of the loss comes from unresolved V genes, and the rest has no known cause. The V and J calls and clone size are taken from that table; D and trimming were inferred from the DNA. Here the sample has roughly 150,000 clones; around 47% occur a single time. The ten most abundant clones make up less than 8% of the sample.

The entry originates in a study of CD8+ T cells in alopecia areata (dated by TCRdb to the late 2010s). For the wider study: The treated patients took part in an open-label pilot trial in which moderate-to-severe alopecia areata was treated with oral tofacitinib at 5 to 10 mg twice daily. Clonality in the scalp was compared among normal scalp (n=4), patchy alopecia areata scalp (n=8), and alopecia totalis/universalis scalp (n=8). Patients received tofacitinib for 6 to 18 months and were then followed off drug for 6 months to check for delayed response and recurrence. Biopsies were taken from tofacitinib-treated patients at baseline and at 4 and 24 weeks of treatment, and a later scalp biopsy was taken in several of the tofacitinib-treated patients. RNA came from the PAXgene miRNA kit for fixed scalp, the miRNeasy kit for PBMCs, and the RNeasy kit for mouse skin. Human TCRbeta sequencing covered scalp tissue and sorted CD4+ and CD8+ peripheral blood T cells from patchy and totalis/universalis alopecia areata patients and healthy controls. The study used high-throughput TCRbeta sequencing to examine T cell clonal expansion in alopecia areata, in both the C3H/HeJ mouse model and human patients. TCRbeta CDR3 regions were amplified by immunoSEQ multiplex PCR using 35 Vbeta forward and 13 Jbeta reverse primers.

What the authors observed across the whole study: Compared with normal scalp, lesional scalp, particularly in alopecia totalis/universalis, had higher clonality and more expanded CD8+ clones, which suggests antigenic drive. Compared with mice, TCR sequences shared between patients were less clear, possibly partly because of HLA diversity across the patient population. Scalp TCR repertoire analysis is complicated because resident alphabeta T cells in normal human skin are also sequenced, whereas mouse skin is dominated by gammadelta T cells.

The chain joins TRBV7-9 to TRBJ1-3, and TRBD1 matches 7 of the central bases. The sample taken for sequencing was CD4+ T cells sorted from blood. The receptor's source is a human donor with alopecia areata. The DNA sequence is TGTGCCAGCAGCTTCGGGGGGCGGGACAGCTCTGGAAACACCATATATTTT. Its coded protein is CASSFGGRDSSGNTIYF.